Listed below are T cell receptor beta chains from one sample, sequenced in a study of T cell repertoires in aging, cancer and after chemotherapy. TCRdb fed the multiplex PCR reads into MiXCR, producing one record per CDR3 protein. The repertoire includes approximately 9,000 distinct CDR3 sequences, 20% to 25% of them detected once, and about 2.5% sits in the top ten. The sequencing sample was made of blood. The receptors here all came from a human donor with a blood cancer. Each CDR3 is given with its conserved first and last residue. D genes are given only for firm matches. Clone size is given for some rows only: seen once, a few or many times, or a class if the clone is expanded.

size | D | J | V | DNA | CDR3
few | TRBD1 | TRBJ1-2 | TRBV14 | TGTGCCAGCAGCCACACGACAGGGGATGGCTACACCTTC | CASSHTTGDGYTF
NA | NA | TRBJ2-1 | TRBV14 | TGTGCCAGCAGAGGGACCCGGCCCTACAATGAGCAGTTCTTC | CASRGTRPYNEQFF
NA | TRBD2 | TRBJ2-1 | TRBV7-9 | TGTGCCAGCAGCTTAGTGGGTCTAGCGGGGGGCATGAATGAGCAGTTCTTC | CASSLVGLAGGMNEQFF
NA | TRBD1 | TRBJ2-1 | TRBV30 | TGTGCCTGGAGAATCCCCGGGACAGGGGGCCCCTACGAGCAGTTCTTC | CAWRIPGTGGPYEQFF
NA | NA | TRBJ2-2 | TRBV25-1 | TGTGCCAGCAGCCCTCCGGGACGGATAACCGGGGAGCTGTTTTTT | CASSPPGRITGELFF
few | NA | TRBJ2-2 | TRBV2 | TGTGCCAGCAGTGATGGTCTTTCCGGGGAGCTGTTTTTT | CASSDGLSGELFF
NA | TRBD1 | TRBJ2-5 | TRBV5-1 | TGCGCCAGCAGCCTGGGTGCCCGGACAGGAGAGGAGACCCAGTACTTC | CASSLGARTGEETQYF
once | NA | TRBJ2-7 | TRBV4-1 | TGCGCCAGCAGTCCCGCGGAGCCCCCCTCCTACGAGCAGTACTTC | CASSPAEPPSYEQYF
medium-sized | NA | TRBJ2-3 | TRBV6-6 | TGTGCCAGCAGTCCCCTTGGATCCAGCACAGATACGCAGTATTTT | CASSPLGSSTDTQYF
NA | NA | TRBJ1-1 | TRBV6-4 | TGTGCCAGCAAGGAAGGGGCTGAAGCTTTCTTT | CASKEGAEAFF
NA | TRBD2 | TRBJ2-1 | TRBV20-1 | TGCAGTGCTGGACTAGCGGGAGGGTACAATGAGCAGTTCTTC | CSAGLAGGYNEQFF
medium-sized | TRBD1 | TRBJ2-5 | TRBV30 | TGTGCCTGGAGGAGGACAGGGTATCGATCAGAGACCCAGTACTTC | CAWRRTGYRSETQYF
NA | NA | TRBJ2-7 | TRBV5-1 | TGCGCCAGCAGCTTGGTTGGGGTGAACTACGAGCAGTACTTC | CASSLVGVNYEQYF
medium-sized | NA | TRBJ1-4 | TRBV29-1 | TGCAGCTTTACAGGGAGAGATGAAAAACTGTTTTTT | CSFTGRDEKLFF
many | NA | TRBJ1-1 | TRBV5-6 | TGTGCCAGCAGCTTGGGTAGCACTGAAGCTTTCTTT | CASSLGSTEAFF
medium-sized | TRBD1 | TRBJ1-6 | TRBV30 | TGTGCCTGGAGTGTACAGGGGGCGCGATCACCCCTCCACTTT | CAWSVQGARSPLHF
NA | NA | TRBJ2-3 | TRBV28 | TGTGCCAGCACCCGGTCCTTGGGGACCGCCACAGATACGCAGTATTTT | CASTRSLGTATDTQYF
medium-sized | NA | TRBJ1-6 | TRBV30 | TGTGCCTGGAGTGTAAAGGCCCGGACCAATTCACCCCTCCACTTT | CAWSVKARTNSPLHF
NA | TRBD2 | TRBJ2-7 | TRBV28 | TGTGCCAGCAGCCCACTAGCGGGGGGGCTCTACGAGCAGTACTTC | CASSPLAGGLYEQYF
NA | NA | TRBJ2-5 | TRBV10-3 | TGTGCCATCAGTACCCAAGGGGCGGCGGGGCCCCAAGGAGAGACCCAGTACTTC | CAISTQGAAGPQGETQYF
NA | NA | TRBJ1-4 | TRBV4-2 | TGTGTCAGCAGCCCAGAGGAAGCGACGGGGGGCAGGGAAAAACTGTTTTTT | CVSSPEEATGGREKLFF
medium-sized | NA | TRBJ2-3 | TRBV6-4 | TGTGCCAGCAGTGAGGCCCCTCAAGATACGCAGTATTTT | CASSEAPQDTQYF
NA | NA | TRBJ1-3 | TRBV12-3/TRBV12-4 | TGTGCCAGCAGTCTCTCTGGAAACACCATATATTTT | CASSLSGNTIYF